Below, 19 T cell receptor beta chains from the same sample are listed, as sequenced in a study of control samples from healthy donors and cancer patients. The table came from immunoSEQ multiplex PCR; TCRdb's copy has only in-frame clones and leaves some out. The table includes about 150,000 clones, roughly 94% detected once. Sequences were obtained from blood. The receptors stem from a man between 40 and 49 years old in good health.

The rearrangement joins TRBV6-2 or TRBV6-3 to TRBJ2-1, with D possibly matching TRBD2 (6 bases). V dropped 4 bases and J dropped 4 bases, with 11 bases sitting between them. Germline V gene data show CDR1 as MNHEY and CDR2 as SVGEGT. The CDR3 covers 14 residues. The CDR3 here is CASSSGEAYNEQFF. CDR3 in DNA: TGTGCCAGCAGTTCGGGGGAGGCTTACAATGAGCAGTTCTTC.

This chain links TRBV25-1 with TRBJ2-1; 8 bases are shared with TRBD1. Germline V gene lookup returns CDR1 MGHDK and CDR2 SYGVNS. The CDR3 is 15 residues long. The trim removed 6 bases at V and 1 base at J, leaving 5 bases unmatched. In DNA, the CDR3 is TGTGCCAGCAGGGCCGACAGGGGTTCCTACAATGAGCAGTTCTTC. Its protein product is CASRADRGSYNEQFF.

The rearrangement uses TRBV13 and TRBJ2-2, with D hard to call. The CDR3 covers 15 residues. Trimming removed 5 bases at V and 5 bases at J, with 15 bases between. Germline V gene sequence: CDR1 PRHDT, CDR2 FYEKMQ (reference sequence). CDR3: CASSPHGIKTGELFF. Here the CDR3 DNA reads TGTGCCAGCAGCCCACACGGCATCAAGACCGGGGAGCTGTTTTTT.

The chain's CDR3 is CASSLQGWDEKLFF. In DNA, the CDR3 is TGTGCCAGCAGCTTACAGGGATGGGATGAAAAACTGTTTTTT. The chain is built from TRBV7-9 and TRBJ1-4, with D maybe TRBD1 (5 bases). The CDR3 is 14 amino acids. Looked up from germline, CDR1 is SEHNR and CDR2 is FQNEAQ (reference sequence). Trimming took 2 bases from V and 6 from J, leaving 10 bases between them.

The chain uses TRBV6-1 and TRBJ2-3, with 8 bases matching TRBD1. The junction had 6 bases not matched to a gene; V was cut back by 3 bases and J by 4 bases. The V gene's germline CDR1 is MNHNS and CDR2 SASEGT. The CDR3 has 15 residues. Written as DNA, the CDR3 is TGTGCCAGCAGTGACAGGGGGCGTTTCGCAGATACGCAGTATTTT. The encoded protein is CASSDRGRFADTQYF.

The rearrangement joins TRBV28 to TRBJ2-2; D not certain. From germline, CDR1 is MDHEN and CDR2 SYDVKM. The length of the CDR3 is 15 residues. The V end was cut by 4 bases, the J end by 1 base, with 10 bases between. In DNA form, the CDR3 reads TGTGCCAGCAGTTATGGCGCCCGGAACACCGGGGAGCTGTTTTTT. Translated, it gives CASSYGARNTGELFF.

The V and J genes are TRBV29-1 and TRBJ1-1; D remains ambiguous. From germline, CDR1 is SQVTM and CDR2 ANQGSEA. Trimming removed 4 bases at V and 6 bases at J, with 15 bases between. The CDR3 consists of 13 residues. CDR3 sequence (DNA): TGCAGCGTTGCTTCGGGGAGACGGGCTGAAGCTTTCTTT. Amino acids: CSVASGRRAEAFF.

The chain's CDR3 is CASSQDLAGGLDTQYF. The CDR3 nucleotides read TGCGCCAGCAGCCAAGACCTAGCGGGGGGGCTTGATACGCAGTATTTT. The chain employs TRBV4-1 and TRBJ2-3; 12 bases map to TRBD2. Trimming at V came to 0 bases and at J to 6 bases, leaving 4 bases not matched to a gene. Germline V lookup: CDR1 MGHRA, CDR2 YSYEKL. The CDR3 contains 16 residues.

The J gene is TRBJ1-2, the V gene TRBV11-1, with 7 bases that match TRBD1. V gave up 5 bases and J gave up 4 bases; unmatched junction bases: 4. CDR1 is SGHAT, CDR2 FQDESV, per germline (reference sequence). The CDR3 totals 13 residues. CDR3 region: CASSQGTAYGYTF. As DNA, the CDR3 is TGTGCCAGCAGCCAGGGGACAGCCTATGGCTACACCTTC.

The chain joins TRBV19 to TRBJ1-2; D is perhaps TRBD1 (5 bases). The CDR3 length is 14 residues. Trimming took off 5 bases at V and 8 bases at J, with 18 bases between the two ends. Germline lookup yields CDR1 LNHDA and CDR2 SQIVND (reference sequence). CDR3 bases: TGTGCCAGTAGTCCTTCGGGGCAGCCGGGGGGCTACACCTTC. Encoded protein: CASSPSGQPGGYTF.

This chain links TRBV6-5 with TRBJ1-1, with D uncertain. Per germline, CDR1 MNHEY and CDR2 SVGAGI. The CDR3 is 13 residues long. The ends were cut back, 2 bases at V and 2 bases at J, with 6 bases in the middle. The CDR3 nucleotides read TGTGCCAGCAGTTACGAGGGTAACACTGAAGCTTTCTTT. Encoded protein: CASSYEGNTEAFF.

The chain has TRBV29-1 and TRBJ2-7; TRBD1 agrees at 12 bases. J lost 1 base, V lost 4 bases, and 11 bases had no gene match. Germline V gene data show CDR1 as SQVTM and CDR2 as ANQGSEA. The CDR3 loop spans 17 amino acids. The CDR3 sequence: CSVVGGQGASGSYEQYF. CDR3 DNA sequence: TGCAGCGTTGTGGGGGGACAGGGGGCCTCCGGTTCCTACGAGCAGTACTTC.

The chain combines TRBV7-2 with TRBJ2-7; maybe TRBD1 (6 bases). Looked up from germline, CDR1 is SGHTA and CDR2 is FQGNSA. This CDR3 has 15 residues. The V end was cut by 5 bases, the J end by 3 bases, with 17 bases between. The CDR3 here is CASSPEGHGNYEQYF. The CDR3 nucleotides are TGTGCCAGCAGCCCTGAGGGACACGGGAACTACGAGCAGTACTTC.

The chain employs TRBV6-1 and TRBJ2-3; D perhaps matches TRBD1 (5 bases). CDR1 is MNHNS and CDR2 is SASEGT in the germline V gene. V was trimmed by 2 bases and J by 6 bases, leaving 15 bases between them. The CDR3 covers 15 residues. The CDR3 region has the DNA TGTGCCAGCAGTGAAAGTACAGGAACTCTGGATACGCAGTATTTT. Encoded protein: CASSESTGTLDTQYF.

This chain uses TRBV5-4 with TRBJ2-7; D ambiguous. Germline CDR1 is SGHNT and CDR2 is YYREEE (reference sequence). The CDR3 runs to 13 residues. With 0 bases removed from V and 1 base from J, the gap between germline ends came to 5 bases. The CDR3 region is CASSLEMSYEQYF. CDR3 coding DNA: TGTGCCAGCAGCTTGGAAATGTCCTACGAGCAGTACTTC.

A remark on this clone: Other DNA variants within this sample encode the same CDR3. This chain uses TRBV7-9 with TRBJ2-7; D not certain. V shed 4 bases and J shed 4 bases, with 5 bases lying between them. CDR3 length: 11 residues. Germline lookup yields CDR1 SEHNR and CDR2 FQNEAQ (reference sequence). CDR3 nucleotide sequence: TGTGCCAGCAGCTCATATTACGAGCAGTACTTC. Translation: CASSSYYEQYF.

CDR3 bases: TGTGCCAGCAGCCCAGGGACAGAGAGACCCTACGAGCAGTACTTC. Its protein product is CASSPGTERPYEQYF. The V call is TRBV5-4, the J call TRBJ2-7, with 7 bases identical to TRBD1. This CDR3 comprises 15 residues. Trimming removed 4 bases from V and 2 bases from J; junction bases left unmatched: 9. Germline CDR1 and CDR2: SGHNT and YYREEE (reference sequence).

The chain links TRBV9 to TRBJ2-2, with 9 bases that match TRBD1. V lost 3 bases to trimming and J lost 6 bases; unmatched junction nucleotides: 6. The germline gives CDR1 SGDLS, CDR2 YYNGEE. The CDR3 loop spans 15 amino acids. The CDR3 sequence: CASSARTGVPGELFF. CDR3 DNA sequence: TGTGCCAGCAGCGCCCGGACAGGGGTCCCCGGGGAGCTGTTTTTT.

The CDR3 protein is CASSPGTQYGYTF. Written as DNA, the CDR3 is TGTGCCAGCAGCCCCGGGACTCAGTATGGCTACACCTTC. The chain uses TRBV7-2 and TRBJ1-2, with a tentative D call TRBD1 (5 bases). The CDR3 spans 13 residues. CDR1 and CDR2 from the germline V gene are SGHTA and FQGNSA. Trimming removed 5 bases at V and 5 bases at J, with 12 bases between.